This T cell receptor beta chain came from a study of blood T cell repertoires in COVID-19. Study-level information: PBMCs, B-cell-depleted T cells, or T cells provided the cDNA or gDNA that made up the material.

CDR3 length equals 17 residues. Per the authors' pipeline: Amplifying reference gene primers gave estimates of nucleated cell counts. Clones were read by immunoSEQ multiplex PCR, and TCRdb kept only the in-frame ones, dropping some. That table gives V, J and clone size, and the DNA gave D and trimming. The table lists about 150,000 clones, roughly 88% of them singletons. Ages ranged from about 18 to 89 years, with residence in under 25 US areas. The sample comprised PBMCs or T cells enriched from blood (not recorded which). This sequence joins TRBV1 and TRBJ2-5; the table's D gene call, TRBD2, was not cross checked with the DNA. TRBV1 is a pseudogene segment. The receptor's source is a woman between 25 and 40 years old with acute COVID-19. CDR3 in DNA: TGCACCAGCAGCCAAGAGCTATACGGTTTGTACCAAGAGACCCAGTACTTC. Translation: CTSSQELYGLYQETQYF.